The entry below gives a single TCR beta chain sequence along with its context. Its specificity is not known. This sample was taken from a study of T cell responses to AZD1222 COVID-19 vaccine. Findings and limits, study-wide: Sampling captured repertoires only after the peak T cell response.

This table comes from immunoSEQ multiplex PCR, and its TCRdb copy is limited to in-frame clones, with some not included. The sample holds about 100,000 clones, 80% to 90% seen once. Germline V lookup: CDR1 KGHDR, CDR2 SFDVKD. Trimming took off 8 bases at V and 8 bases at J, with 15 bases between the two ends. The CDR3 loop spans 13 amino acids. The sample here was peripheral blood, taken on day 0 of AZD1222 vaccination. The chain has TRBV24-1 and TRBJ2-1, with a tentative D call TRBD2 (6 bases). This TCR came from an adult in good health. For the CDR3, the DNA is TGTGCCACCAAGCGGGCGGCCACCGATGAGCAGTTCTTC. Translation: CATKRAATDEQFF.